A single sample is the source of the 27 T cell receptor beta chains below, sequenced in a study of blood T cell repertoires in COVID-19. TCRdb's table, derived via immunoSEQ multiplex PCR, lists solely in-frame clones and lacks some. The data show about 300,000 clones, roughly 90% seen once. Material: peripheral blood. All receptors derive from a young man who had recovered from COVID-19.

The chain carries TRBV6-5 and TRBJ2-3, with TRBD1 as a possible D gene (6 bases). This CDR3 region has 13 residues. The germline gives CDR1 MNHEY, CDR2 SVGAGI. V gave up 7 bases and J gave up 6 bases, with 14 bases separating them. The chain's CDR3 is CASTPDSSDTQYF. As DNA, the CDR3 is TGTGCCAGCACCCCGGACAGTTCGGATACGCAGTATTTT.

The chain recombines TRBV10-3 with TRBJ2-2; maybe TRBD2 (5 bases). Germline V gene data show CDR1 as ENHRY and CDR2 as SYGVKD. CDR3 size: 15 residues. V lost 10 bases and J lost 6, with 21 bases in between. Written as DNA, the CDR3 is TGTGCCACCTCCGATATGGGGAGTGGGGCCGGGGAGCTGTTTTTT. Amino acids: CATSDMGSGAGELFF.

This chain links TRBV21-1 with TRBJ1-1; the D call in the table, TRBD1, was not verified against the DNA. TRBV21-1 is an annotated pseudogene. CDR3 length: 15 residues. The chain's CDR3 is CASSTHDREDTEAFF. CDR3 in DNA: TGTGCCAGCAGCACCCACGACAGGGAAGACACTGAAGCTTTCTTT.

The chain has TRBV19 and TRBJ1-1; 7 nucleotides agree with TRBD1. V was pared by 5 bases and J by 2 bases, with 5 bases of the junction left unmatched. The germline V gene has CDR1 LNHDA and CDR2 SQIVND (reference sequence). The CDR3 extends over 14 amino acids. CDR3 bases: TGTGCCAGTAGTTGGAGGGACAGTAACACTGAAGCTTTCTTT. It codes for CASSWRDSNTEAFF.

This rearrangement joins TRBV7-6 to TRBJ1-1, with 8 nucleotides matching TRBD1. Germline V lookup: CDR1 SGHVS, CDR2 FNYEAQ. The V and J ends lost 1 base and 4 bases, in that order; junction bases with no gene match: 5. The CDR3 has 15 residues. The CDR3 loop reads CASSLGTGFSTEAFF. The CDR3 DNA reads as TGTGCCAGCAGCTTAGGGACAGGGTTTTCCACTGAAGCTTTCTTT.

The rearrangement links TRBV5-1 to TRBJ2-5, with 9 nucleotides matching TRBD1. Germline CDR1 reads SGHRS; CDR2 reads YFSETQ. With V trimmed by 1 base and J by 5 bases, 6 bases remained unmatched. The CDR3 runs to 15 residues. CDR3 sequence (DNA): TGCGCCAGCAGCTTGACGGGGACAGGGTTGGAGACCCAGTACTTC. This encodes CASSLTGTGLETQYF.

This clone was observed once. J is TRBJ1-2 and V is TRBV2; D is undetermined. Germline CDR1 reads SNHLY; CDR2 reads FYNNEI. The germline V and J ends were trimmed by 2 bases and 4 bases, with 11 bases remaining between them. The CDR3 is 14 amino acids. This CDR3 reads CASSESGQFYGYTF. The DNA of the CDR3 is TGTGCCAGCAGTGAAAGCGGGCAGTTCTATGGCTACACCTTC.

The CDR3 loop reads CASSPGTLKRDTQYF. CDR3 nucleotides: TGTGCCAGCAGTCCTGGGACTTTAAAAAGAGATACGCAGTATTTT. The genes are TRBV6-5 and TRBJ2-3, with D maybe TRBD2 (6 bases). Germline values: CDR1 MNHEY, CDR2 SVGAGI. CDR3 length equals 15 residues. Trimming left V 5 bases short and J 5 bases short, with 17 bases between.

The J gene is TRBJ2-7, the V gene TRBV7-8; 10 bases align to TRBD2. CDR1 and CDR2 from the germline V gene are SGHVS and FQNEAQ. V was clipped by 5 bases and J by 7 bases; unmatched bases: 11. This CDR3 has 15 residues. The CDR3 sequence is CASSGILAGVEEQYF. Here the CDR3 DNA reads TGTGCCAGCAGCGGCATTCTAGCGGGAGTTGAAGAGCAGTACTTC.

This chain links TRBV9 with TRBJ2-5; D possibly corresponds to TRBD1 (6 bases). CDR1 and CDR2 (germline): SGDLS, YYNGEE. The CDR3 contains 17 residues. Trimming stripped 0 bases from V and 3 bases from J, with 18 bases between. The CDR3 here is CASSVVVGEGEKETQYF. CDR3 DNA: TGTGCCAGCAGCGTAGTGGTCGGTGAGGGGGAAAAAGAGACCCAGTACTTC.

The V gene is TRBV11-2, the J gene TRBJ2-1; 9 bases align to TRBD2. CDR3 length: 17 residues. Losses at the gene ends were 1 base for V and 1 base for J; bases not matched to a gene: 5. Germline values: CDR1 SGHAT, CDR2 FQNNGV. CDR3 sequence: CASSLVATSGSYNEQFF. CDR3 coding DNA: TGTGCCAGCAGCTTAGTAGCTACTAGCGGGTCCTACAATGAGCAGTTCTTC.

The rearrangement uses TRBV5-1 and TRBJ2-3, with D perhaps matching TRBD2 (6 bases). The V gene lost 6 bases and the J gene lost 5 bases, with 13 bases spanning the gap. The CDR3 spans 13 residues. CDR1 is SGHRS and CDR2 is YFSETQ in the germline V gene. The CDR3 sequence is CASTGDSGDTQYF. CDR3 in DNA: TGCGCCAGCACCGGGGACTCGGGAGATACGCAGTATTTT.

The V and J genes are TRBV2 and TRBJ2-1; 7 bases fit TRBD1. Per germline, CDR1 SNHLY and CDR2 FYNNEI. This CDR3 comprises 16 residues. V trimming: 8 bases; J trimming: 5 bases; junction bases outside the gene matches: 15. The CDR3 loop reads CASSRGRDSLNNEQFF. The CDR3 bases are TGTGCCAGCTCGAGGGGCCGGGACAGCCTAAACAATGAGCAGTTCTTC.

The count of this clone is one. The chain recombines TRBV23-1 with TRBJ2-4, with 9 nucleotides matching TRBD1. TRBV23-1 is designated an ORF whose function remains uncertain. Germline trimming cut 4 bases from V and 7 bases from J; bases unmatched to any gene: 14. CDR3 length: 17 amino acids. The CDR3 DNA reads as TGCGCCAGCAGTCGATCCGGGACAGGGAAAGATTTGAACATTCAGTACTTC. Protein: CASSRSGTGKDLNIQYF.

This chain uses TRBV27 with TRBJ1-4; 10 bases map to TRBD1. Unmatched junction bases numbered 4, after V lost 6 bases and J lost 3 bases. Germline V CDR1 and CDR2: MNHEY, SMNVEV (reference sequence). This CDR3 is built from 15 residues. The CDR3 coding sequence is TGTGCCAGCAGAGGGACAGGGGCGGCTAATGAAAAACTGTTTTTT. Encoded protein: CASRGTGAANEKLFF.

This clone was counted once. CDR3 region: CASSQDTGVGEAFF. CDR3 bases: TGTGCCAGCAGCCAAGACACCGGAGTCGGAGAAGCTTTCTTT. The chain carries TRBV4-2 and TRBJ1-1; no definite D call. The CDR3 runs to 14 residues. Deletions cut 0 bases from V and 8 bases from J, with 13 bases between. The germline V gene has CDR1 LGHNA and CDR2 YNFKEQ.

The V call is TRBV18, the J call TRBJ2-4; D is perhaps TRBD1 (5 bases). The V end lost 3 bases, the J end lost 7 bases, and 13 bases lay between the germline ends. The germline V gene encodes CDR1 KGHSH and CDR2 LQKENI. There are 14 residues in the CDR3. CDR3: CASSPGALGNIQYF. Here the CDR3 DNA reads TGTGCCAGCTCACCTGGGGCCCTAGGGAACATTCAGTACTTC.

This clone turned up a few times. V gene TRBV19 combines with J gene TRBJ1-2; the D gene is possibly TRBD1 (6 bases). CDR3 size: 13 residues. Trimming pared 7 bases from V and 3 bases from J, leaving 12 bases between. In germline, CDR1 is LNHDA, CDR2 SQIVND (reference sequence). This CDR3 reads CASTQGGDYGYTF. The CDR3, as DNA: TGTGCCAGTACACAGGGTGGTGACTATGGCTACACCTTC. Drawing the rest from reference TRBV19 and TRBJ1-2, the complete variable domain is DGGITQSPKYLFRKEGQNVTLSCEQNLNHDAMYWYRQDPGQGLRLIYYSQIVNDFQKGDIAEGYSVSREKKESFPLTVTSAQKNPTAFYLCASTQGGDYGYTFGSGTRLTVV.

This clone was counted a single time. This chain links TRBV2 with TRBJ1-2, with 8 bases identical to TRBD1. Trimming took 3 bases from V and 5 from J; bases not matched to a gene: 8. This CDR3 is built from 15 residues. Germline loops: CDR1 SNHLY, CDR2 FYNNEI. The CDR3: CASSDVAGGLYGYTF. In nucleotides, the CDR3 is TGTGCCAGCAGTGATGTGGCAGGGGGCCTTTATGGCTACACCTTC.

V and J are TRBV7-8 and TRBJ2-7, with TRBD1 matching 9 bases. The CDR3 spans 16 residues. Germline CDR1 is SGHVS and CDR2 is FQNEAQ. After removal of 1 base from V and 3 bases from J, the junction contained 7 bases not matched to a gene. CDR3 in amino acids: CASSLGHRGLNYEQYF. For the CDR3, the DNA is TGTGCCAGCAGCTTAGGACACAGGGGGCTCAACTACGAGCAGTACTTC.

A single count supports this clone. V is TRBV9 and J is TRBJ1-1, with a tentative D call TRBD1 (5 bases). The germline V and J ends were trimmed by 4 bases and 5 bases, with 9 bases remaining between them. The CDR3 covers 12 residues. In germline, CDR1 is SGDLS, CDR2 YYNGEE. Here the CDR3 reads CASSSGGTEAFF. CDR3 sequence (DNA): TGTGCCAGCAGCTCCGGGGGGACTGAAGCTTTCTTT.

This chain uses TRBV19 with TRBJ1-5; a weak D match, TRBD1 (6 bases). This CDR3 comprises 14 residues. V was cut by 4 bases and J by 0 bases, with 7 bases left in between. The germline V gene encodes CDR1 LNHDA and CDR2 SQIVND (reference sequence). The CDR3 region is CASSRTVSNQPQHF. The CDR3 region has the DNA TGTGCCAGTAGTAGGACAGTTAGCAATCAGCCCCAGCATTTT.

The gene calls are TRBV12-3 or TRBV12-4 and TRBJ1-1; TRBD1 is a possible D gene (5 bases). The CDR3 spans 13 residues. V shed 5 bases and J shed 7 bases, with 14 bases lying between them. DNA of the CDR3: TGTGCCAGCAGTAAGCCGACAGAACGTGAAGCTTTCTTT. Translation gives CASSKPTEREAFF.

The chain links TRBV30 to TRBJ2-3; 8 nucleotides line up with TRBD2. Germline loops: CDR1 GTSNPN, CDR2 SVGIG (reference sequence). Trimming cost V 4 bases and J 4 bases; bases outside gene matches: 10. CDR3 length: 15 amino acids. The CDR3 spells CAWMGAAGEADTQYF. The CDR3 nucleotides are TGTGCCTGGATGGGGGCAGCGGGAGAGGCAGATACGCAGTATTTT.

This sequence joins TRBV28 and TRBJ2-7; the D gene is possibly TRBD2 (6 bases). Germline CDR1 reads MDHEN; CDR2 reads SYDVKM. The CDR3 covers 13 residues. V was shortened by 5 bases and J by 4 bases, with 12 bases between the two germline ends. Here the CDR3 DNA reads TGTGCCAGCAGTGGGGACTTCGAATACGAGCAGTACTTC. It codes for CASSGDFEYEQYF.

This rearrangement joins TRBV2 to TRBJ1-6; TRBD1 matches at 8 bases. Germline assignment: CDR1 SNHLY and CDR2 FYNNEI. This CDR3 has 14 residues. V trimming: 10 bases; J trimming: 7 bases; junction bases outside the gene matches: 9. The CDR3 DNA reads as TGTGCCACTACCTCGACAGGGGCAAATTCACCCCTCCACTTT. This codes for CATTSTGANSPLHF.

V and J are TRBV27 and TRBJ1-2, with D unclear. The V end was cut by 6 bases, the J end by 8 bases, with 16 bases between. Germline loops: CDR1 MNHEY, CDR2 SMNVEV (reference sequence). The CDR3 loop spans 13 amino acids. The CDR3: CASSLRVGGGYTF. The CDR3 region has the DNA TGTGCCAGCAGCCTCCGGGTCGGCGGGGGCTACACCTTC.